This TCR beta chain was observed in a study of beta chain features in type 1 diabetes. Notes on the study in general: Among patients with Type 1 diabetes, TCRB CDR3s were moderately but significantly shorter in every one of the four CD4+ subsets.

The study reverse transcribed the entire isolated RNA, so it sequenced expressed TCRB transcripts. Repertoires were generated with immunoSEQ multiplex PCR, while TCRdb's copy carries only in-frame clones and drops some. The sample contains roughly 160,000 clones, 7.8% of which appear only once. Germline loops: CDR1 GTSNPN, CDR2 SVGIG (reference sequence). V was shortened by 4 bases and J by 5 bases, with 11 bases between the two germline ends. The CDR3 contains 12 residues. This clone was counted only a few times. Its antigen is currently unknown. Sequenced input: central memory CD4+ T cells from blood. The receptor was isolated from a middle-aged woman with type 1 diabetes. V usage is TRBV30 and J usage is TRBJ1-1; the D gene is possibly TRBD1 (5 bases). Here the CDR3 DNA reads TGTGCCTGGACAGGGCTTTTAACTGAAGCTTTCTTT. Its translation is CAWTGLLTEAFF.